Detailed here is one T cell receptor (beta chain). Its specificity is unknown. The authors took one heparinised blood draw, averaging about 116 mL, from each donor. These data originate in a study of beta chain features in type 1 diabetes. Across the study: On cell yields, gender and age, patients and healthy donors were similar.

Trimming left V 1 base short and J 5 bases short, with 8 bases between. CDR3 length: 13 amino acids. Per germline, CDR1 LNHNV and CDR2 YYDKDF (reference sequence). TCRB transcripts that were expressed got sequenced, as all of the isolated RNA had been reverse transcribed. Some clones are missing from TCRdb's copy, which holds only in-frame ones; the method was immunoSEQ multiplex PCR. Of about 150,000 clones in the sample, around 7.9% were seen once. Study conclusions and caveats: No resolution was reached here on whether HLA type influences TCRB rearrangement. Type 1 diabetes patients had TCRB CDR3s that were shorter (moderately but significantly so) in all four CD4+ subsets.

Sequenced sample: central memory CD4+ T cells from blood. This TCR was recovered from a young man with type 1 diabetes. The chain employs TRBV15 and TRBJ1-2; D remains ambiguous. CDR3 DNA: TGTGCCACCAGCAGAGGAGGTACTTATGGCTACACCTTC. It yields the protein CATSRGGTYGYTF. Drawing the rest from reference TRBV15 and TRBJ1-2, the complete variable domain is DAMVIQNPRYQVTQFGKPVTLSCSQTLNHNVMYWYQQKSSQAPKLLFHYYDKDFNNEADTPDNFQSRRPNTSFCFLDIRSPGLGDTAMYLCATSRGGTYGYTFGSGTRLTVV.